Included here is one T cell receptor (beta chain) sequence, with context. Its antigen is not identified. A far larger clone is one base from this, pointing to a likely read error. Construction of TCR beta libraries relied on iRepertoire HTBI primers and on Arm-PCR targeting CDR3 regions. TCRdb ran MiXCR on the multiplex PCR reads and lists one entry per CDR3 protein. The data show 250,000 to 300,000 distinct CDR3 sequences, approximately 18% seen once. The source of the sample is a study of regulatory T cells in long-lasting Graves disease. In the study overall: Graves' patients who were just diagnosed had used antithyroid drugs for under 3 months. Overall study findings and caveats: Patients with persistent Graves' had lower TCR diversity than newly diagnosed patients.

Noted time point: newly diagnosed GD, antithyroid drugs for less than 3 months. Making the TCR library involved RNA that had been extracted from PBMCs. Enrollment of patients was through an endocrinology department in Xi'an, China. In germline, CDR1 is SEHNR, CDR2 FQNEAQ (reference sequence). CDR3 length equals 13 residues. V lost 6 bases to trimming and J lost 2 bases, with 11 bases between them. The same data also went into a second study, on T cells in Graves' hyperthyroidism and ophthalmopathy. From that paper: First-round RT-PCR of the TCR CDR3 relied on the HTBI primer set.

The sequence was collected from a woman aged 25 to 45 with Graves disease. This chain links TRBV7-9 with TRBJ2-7; tentatively, D is TRBD1 (6 bases). The sample in question was peripheral blood mononuclear cells (PBMCs), obtained at new diagnosis, from a patient treated with antithyroid drugs. Here the CDR3 reads CASSYRAPYEQYF. The DNA of the CDR3 is TGTGCCAGCAGTTACAGGGCGCCCTACGAGCAGTACTTC.